Presented here are 10 T cell receptor beta chains from one specimen sequenced in a study of human T cells and chemical hapten exposure. Time point of the sample: pre-sensitization, week 0. Sample treatment: therapeutic diphenylcyclopropenone sensitization with weekly scalp DPC. TCRdb fed the RACE reads into MiXCR, producing one record per CDR3 protein. This table has tens of thousands of distinct CDR3 sequences, over 9% appearing once. This specimen consisted of whole blood, obtained in connection with sensitization to the hapten diphenylcyclopropenone (DPC). These receptors came from a man aged 40-49 years with alopecia areata. Some clones in this sample may be carry-over from other donors' samples.

The chain carries TRBV9 and TRBJ2-1; weak D call: TRBD2 (6 bases). CDR1 is SGDLS and CDR2 is YYNGEE in the germline V gene. The CDR3 consists of 16 residues. Trimming shortened V by 0 bases and J by 2 bases, and 12 bases separated the two germline ends. The CDR3 sequence is CASSVEETGAYNEQFF. The CDR3 region has the DNA TGTGCCAGCAGCGTAGAGGAGACGGGAGCCTACAATGAGCAGTTCTTC. Full variable domain (rest looked up from reference TRBV9 and TRBJ2-1): DSGVTQTPKHLITATGQRVTLRCSPRSGDLSVYWYQQSLDQGLQFLIQYYNGEERAKGNILERFSAQQFPDLHSELNLSSLELGDSALYFCASSVEETGAYNEQFFGPGTRLTVL.

This clonotype was observed a few times. The J gene is TRBJ2-7, the V gene TRBV6-1, with D possibly matching TRBD1 (5 bases). Between the trimmed V and J ends, which lost 3 bases and 0 bases, there was a span of 21 bases. The CDR3 runs to 18 residues. CDR1 and CDR2 from the germline V gene are MNHNS and SASEGT. CDR3 in amino acids: CASSDTSRRRGFSYEQYF. For the CDR3, the DNA is TGTGCCAGCAGTGACACCTCCCGACGAAGGGGTTTCTCCTACGAGCAGTACTTC.

This clonotype was picked up many times. The chain uses TRBV28 and TRBJ2-5, with 7 bases matching TRBD1. V trimming: 2 bases; J trimming: 4 bases; junction bases outside the gene matches: 10. CDR1 is MDHEN and CDR2 is SYDVKM in the germline V gene. This CDR3 spans 16 amino acids. The CDR3: CASSLGTQGWGETQYF. Here the CDR3 DNA reads TGTGCCAGCAGTTTAGGGACACAGGGGTGGGGAGAGACCCAGTACTTC.

The rearrangement uses TRBV12-3 or TRBV12-4 and TRBJ2-7; TRBD2 agrees at 13 bases. This CDR3 spans 17 amino acids. J was trimmed by 3 bases and V by 5 bases; bases with no gene match: 10. The CDR3 sequence is CASSPRTSGSGIYEQYF. For the CDR3, the DNA is TGTGCCAGCAGTCCCCGGACTAGCGGGAGTGGAATCTACGAGCAGTACTTC.

The sample holds a few counts of this clonotype. This rearrangement joins TRBV20-1 to TRBJ2-5; D gene unclear. Germline V gene lookup returns CDR1 DFQATT and CDR2 SNEGSKA (reference sequence). The CDR3 runs 12 residues. V dropped 5 bases and J dropped 1 base, with 8 bases sitting between them. DNA of the CDR3: TGCAGTGCTCCGTGGTTCCAAGAGACCCAGTACTTC. This gives the protein CSAPWFQETQYF.

This clonotype was seen many times. The chain is built from TRBV9 and TRBJ2-7; D might be TRBD2 (6 bases). The V gene lost 2 bases and the J gene lost 0 bases, with 9 bases spanning the gap. The CDR3 covers 14 residues. Germline loops: CDR1 SGDLS, CDR2 YYNGEE. CDR3 coding DNA: TGTGCCAGCAGCGTGTTCGGGAGCTCCTACGAGCAGTACTTC. It translates to CASSVFGSSYEQYF.

This clonotype has ten or more counts. The chain is built from TRBV19 and TRBJ2-5; 10 bases match TRBD2. Trimming took 7 bases from V and 3 from J; bases not matched to a gene: 8. CDR1 and CDR2 from the germline V gene are LNHDA and SQIVND (reference sequence). CDR3 length equals 15 residues. For the CDR3, the DNA is TGTGCCAGTAAGAGCGGAGCGGGAGGGGAAGAGACCCAGTACTTC. Its protein is CASKSGAGGEETQYF.

This clonotype was counted a few times. The chain has TRBV27 and TRBJ1-1; D perhaps matches TRBD1 (6 bases). V was clipped by 3 bases and J by 10 bases, with 18 bases between them. Looked up from germline, CDR1 is MNHEY and CDR2 is SMNVEV (reference sequence). CDR3 length: 14 residues. DNA for the CDR3: TGTGCCAGCAGTTTCAGGTTTGGGGGCATGAGAGCTTTCTTT. Its translation: CASSFRFGGMRAFF.

There are a few counts of this clonotype. This sequence joins TRBV12-3 or TRBV12-4 and TRBJ1-6; TRBD1 agrees at 9 bases. The CDR3 is 15 amino acids. V was pared by 7 bases and J by 7 bases, with 8 bases of the junction left unmatched. The chain's CDR3 is CASTWTGAGNSPLHF. The CDR3 DNA follows: TGTGCCAGCACCTGGACAGGGGCCGGGAATTCACCCCTCCACTTT.

The V call is TRBV5-4, the J call TRBJ2-1, with a weak D call TRBD1 (6 bases). Germline V gene sequence: CDR1 SGHNT, CDR2 YYREEE (reference sequence). V dropped 4 bases and J dropped 0 bases, with 11 bases sitting between them. This CDR3 region has 15 residues. This CDR3 is CASSEQGSSYNEQFF. The CDR3 nucleotides are TGTGCCAGCAGCGAACAGGGAAGCTCCTACAATGAGCAGTTCTTC.